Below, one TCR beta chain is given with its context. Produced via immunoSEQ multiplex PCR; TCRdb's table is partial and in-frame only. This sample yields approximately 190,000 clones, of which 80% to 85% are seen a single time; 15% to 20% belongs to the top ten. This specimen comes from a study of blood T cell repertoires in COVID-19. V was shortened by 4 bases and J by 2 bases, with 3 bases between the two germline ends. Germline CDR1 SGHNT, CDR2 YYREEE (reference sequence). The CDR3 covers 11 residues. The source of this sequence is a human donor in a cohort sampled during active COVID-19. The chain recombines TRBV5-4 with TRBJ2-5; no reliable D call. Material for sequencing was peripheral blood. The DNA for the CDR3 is TGTGCCAGCAGCCGGCAAGAGACCCAGTACTTC. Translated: CASSRQETQYF.